These 9 T cell receptor beta chains were sequenced from one sample in a study of glioma-infiltrating T cells after dendritic cell vaccination. Time point indicated: after dendritic cell vaccination, including at tumor progression/relapse. Assay used: immunoSEQ multiplex PCR; TCRdb lists only in-frame clones, some missing. The sample has 65,000 or so clones, approximately 86% seen once. The sequenced sample was blood, obtained after dendritic cell vaccination. These receptors came from a human donor with glioblastoma.

Of note for this clone: Additional DNA sequences in this sample encode the identical CDR3. This chain joins TRBV6-5 and TRBJ1-6, with TRBD1 as a possible D gene (6 bases). Germline-derived CDR1 and CDR2 are MNHEY and SVGAGI. The CDR3 totals 15 residues. V was pared by 2 bases and J by 7 bases, with 12 bases between. This CDR3 reads CASSYKTTGNSPLHF. The CDR3 DNA reads TGTGCCAGCAGTTACAAGACAACAGGGAATTCACCCCTCCACTTT.

The rearrangement uses TRBV19 and TRBJ1-1; 7 nucleotides match TRBD1. Germline CDR1 LNHDA, CDR2 SQIVND (reference sequence). The CDR3 has 15 residues. The V and J ends lost 6 bases and 2 bases, in that order; junction bases with no gene match: 9. CDR3 sequence reads: CASRTGVERNTEAFF. The DNA of the CDR3 is TGTGCCAGTAGAACAGGGGTTGAACGAAACACTGAAGCTTTCTTT.

V and J are TRBV7-2 and TRBJ2-5; perhaps TRBD2 as D (5 bases). Trimming stripped 1 base from V and 6 bases from J, with 12 bases between. This CDR3 region has 14 residues. The V gene's germline CDR1 is SGHTA and CDR2 FQGNSA. The chain's CDR3 is CASSLVGGSKTQYF. In DNA form, the CDR3 reads TGTGCCAGCAGCTTAGTGGGCGGGTCTAAGACCCAGTACTTC.

The chain recombines TRBV4-3 with TRBJ1-4; 8 bases are shared with TRBD1. Germline CDR1 is LGHNA and CDR2 is YSLEER. There are 14 residues in the CDR3. J was trimmed by 4 bases and V by 5 bases; bases with no gene match: 3. The CDR3 protein is CASSEGQGNEKLFF. DNA of the CDR3: TGCGCCAGCAGCGAAGGACAGGGTAATGAAAAACTGTTTTTT.

The chain combines TRBV7-9 with TRBJ1-3, with no clear D. The CDR3 spans 15 residues. Germline V gene sequence: CDR1 SEHNR, CDR2 FQNEAQ (reference sequence). The germline V and J ends were trimmed by 4 bases and 0 bases, with 10 bases remaining between them. The CDR3 DNA sequence: TGTGCCAGCAGCTCCGGGGTCAGCTCTGGAAACACCATATATTTT. Translating gives CASSSGVSSGNTIYF.

The V gene is TRBV7-2, the J gene TRBJ2-3, with TRBD1 matching 10 bases. This CDR3 has 16 residues. J lost 3 bases, V lost 1 base, and 4 bases had no gene match. The germline CDR1 and CDR2 sequences are SGHTA and FQGNSA. The CDR3: CASSLGPGQGTDTQYF. For the CDR3, the DNA is TGTGCCAGCAGCTTAGGTCCGGGACAGGGGACAGATACGCAGTATTTT. Filled out from reference TRBV7-2 and TRBJ2-3, the complete variable domain reads GAGVSQSPSNKVTEKGKDVELRCDPISGHTALYWYRQSLGQGLEFLIYFQGNSAPDKSGLPSDRFSAERTGGSVSTLTIQRTQQEDSAVYLCASSLGPGQGTDTQYFGPGTRLTVL.

This clone was picked up one time. The J gene is TRBJ1-4, the V gene TRBV7-2, with TRBD1 matching 7 bases. CDR3 length: 15 amino acids. Germline assignment: CDR1 SGHTA and CDR2 FQGNSA. With 1 base clipped from V and 2 bases from J, the junction kept 1 base outside the gene matches. Here the CDR3 DNA reads TGTGCCAGCAGCTTAGGAGGGGGCACTAATGAAAAACTGTTTTTT. Translated: CASSLGGGTNEKLFF.

This clone was detected once. This chain connects TRBV11-2 to TRBJ1-2; no firm D call. Germline CDR1 SGHAT, CDR2 FQNNGV. V lost 4 bases and J lost 2, with 14 bases in between. The CDR3 contains 15 residues. This chain's CDR3 is CASSSPQRVNYGYTF. CDR3 in DNA: TGTGCCAGCAGCTCACCACAGAGGGTGAACTATGGCTACACCTTC.

The V gene is TRBV10-2, the J gene TRBJ1-4; 7 nucleotides agree with TRBD1. J was trimmed by 3 bases and V by 3 bases; bases with no gene match: 4. The CDR3 loop spans 15 amino acids. The germline V gene encodes CDR1 WSHSY and CDR2 SAAADI. CDR3 amino acids: CASSDPGTANEKLFF. The CDR3, as DNA: TGCGCCAGCAGTGACCCAGGGACAGCTAATGAAAAACTGTTTTTT.